The rows below give T cell receptor beta chains drawn from one sample of a study of T cell repertoires in cytomegalovirus infection. These receptors lack a known antigen. Each CDR3 protein gets one entry after TCRdb re-called the reads with MiXCR. The data hold approximately 120,000 distinct CDR3 sequences, with around 30% observed a single time. The sequencing here drew on CD8+ T cells from cultured PBMCs, taken from culture after CMV antigen stimulation. The source of these receptors is a human donor in good health (CMV status not recorded). Some clones in this sample may be carry-over from other donors' samples. Each CDR3 is given with its conserved first and last residue. Fields, in order: V gene, J gene, CDR3 protein.

v_gene: TRBV19; j_gene: TRBJ1-1; CDR3aa: CASARTETEAFF
v_gene: TRBV5-4; j_gene: TRBJ2-1; CDR3aa: CASSFSGGARQFF
v_gene: TRBV6-1; j_gene: TRBJ2-7; CDR3aa: CASSPTVAYEQYF
v_gene: TRBV13; j_gene: TRBJ2-1; CDR3aa: CASSLHTGDNEQFF
v_gene: TRBV11-2; j_gene: TRBJ2-2; CDR3aa: CASSSATGWAGELFF
v_gene: TRBV28; j_gene: TRBJ1-2; CDR3aa: CASSPPSASSYGYTF
v_gene: TRBV5-6; j_gene: TRBJ2-1; CDR3aa: CASSPTEANEQFF
v_gene: TRBV7-9; j_gene: TRBJ2-3; CDR3aa: CASSGRATGTGFTDTQYF
v_gene: TRBV7-3; j_gene: TRBJ2-7; CDR3aa: CASSLNLVDEQYF
v_gene: TRBV19; j_gene: TRBJ2-2; CDR3aa: CASGWQVGAGELFF
v_gene: TRBV24-1; j_gene: TRBJ2-5; CDR3aa: CATSDPGTSGGAQETQYF
v_gene: TRBV2; j_gene: TRBJ2-7; CDR3aa: CASSEASGGSYEQYF
v_gene: TRBV7-4; j_gene: TRBJ2-5; CDR3aa: CASSLGQETQYF
v_gene: TRBV7-6; j_gene: TRBJ2-3; CDR3aa: CASSFREKGSSTDTQYF
v_gene: TRBV6-1; j_gene: TRBJ1-1; CDR3aa: CASSPEGTEAFF
v_gene: TRBV12-3/TRBV12-4; j_gene: TRBJ2-3; CDR3aa: CASRFRRVPDTQYF
v_gene: TRBV27; j_gene: -; CDR3aa: CASSLSRTAHSQYF
v_gene: TRBV12-3/TRBV12-4; j_gene: TRBJ1-2; CDR3aa: CASSLAGASEGYTF
v_gene: TRBV2; j_gene: TRBJ1-1; CDR3aa: CAIQTGTGGPEAFF
v_gene: TRBV12-3/TRBV12-4; j_gene: TRBJ2-7; CDR3aa: CASTGTSEYYEQYF
v_gene: TRBV7-8; j_gene: TRBJ2-7; CDR3aa: CASSPGVGYEQYF
v_gene: TRBV7-9; j_gene: TRBJ2-7; CDR3aa: CASSSRQGAPWEQYF
v_gene: TRBV24-1; j_gene: TRBJ1-1; CDR3aa: CATSDPDTTEAFF
v_gene: TRBV5-4; j_gene: TRBJ2-1; CDR3aa: CASSSASNEQFF
v_gene: TRBV7-4; j_gene: TRBJ2-1; CDR3aa: CASSTGGLWPDNEQFF
v_gene: TRBV28; j_gene: TRBJ1-2; CDR3aa: CASSTTRGQPNYGYTF
v_gene: TRBV19; j_gene: TRBJ1-2; CDR3aa: CASSGQTYYGYTF
v_gene: TRBV7-9; j_gene: TRBJ2-5; CDR3aa: CASSSGPHNREETQYF
v_gene: TRBV2; j_gene: TRBJ2-7; CDR3aa: CASSENRLHYEQYF
v_gene: TRBV11-2; j_gene: TRBJ1-6; CDR3aa: CASSPRGYSPLHF
v_gene: TRBV2; j_gene: TRBJ2-7; CDR3aa: CASSDELSYEQYF
v_gene: TRBV7-6; j_gene: TRBJ1-3; CDR3aa: CASRFSGNTIYF
v_gene: TRBV29-1; j_gene: TRBJ1-1; CDR3aa: CSVESGFGTEAFF
v_gene: TRBV12-3/TRBV12-4; j_gene: TRBJ1-5; CDR3aa: CASRSDRLEINQPQHF
v_gene: TRBV27; j_gene: TRBJ2-1; CDR3aa: CASSLTSGGLLQEQFF
v_gene: TRBV7-9; j_gene: TRBJ2-5; CDR3aa: CASSSRDRGPETQYF
v_gene: TRBV27; j_gene: TRBJ1-6; CDR3aa: CASSLLGGSPLHF
v_gene: TRBV4-1; j_gene: TRBJ2-7; CDR3aa: CASSQNPQEFEQYF
v_gene: TRBV15; j_gene: TRBJ2-5; CDR3aa: CATSGRGVETQYF
v_gene: TRBV6-5; j_gene: TRBJ1-2; CDR3aa: CASSYRGADLGGYTF
v_gene: TRBV7-2; j_gene: TRBJ2-1; CDR3aa: CASSLDGSSYNEQFF
v_gene: TRBV2; j_gene: TRBJ1-1; CDR3aa: CASSGGIWNTEAFF
v_gene: TRBV7-3; j_gene: TRBJ1-1; CDR3aa: CASSFMMNTEAFF
v_gene: TRBV4-1; j_gene: TRBJ2-1; CDR3aa: CASSQDQVNEQFF
v_gene: TRBV7-9; j_gene: TRBJ1-4; CDR3aa: CASSSAATGPYNEKLFF
v_gene: TRBV29-1; j_gene: TRBJ1-1; CDR3aa: CSLSMNTEAFF
v_gene: TRBV20-1; j_gene: TRBJ2-1; CDR3aa: CSASDRTYNEQFF
v_gene: TRBV19; j_gene: TRBJ1-2; CDR3aa: CASTEGNYGYTF
v_gene: TRBV29-1; j_gene: TRBJ1-1; CDR3aa: CSVEKGLTGEEAFF
v_gene: TRBV7-9; j_gene: TRBJ1-2; CDR3aa: CASSLDRQGTYGYTF
v_gene: TRBV2; j_gene: TRBJ2-1; CDR3aa: CASSDVSGAVNEQFF
v_gene: TRBV27; j_gene: TRBJ2-7; CDR3aa: CASSLWGHPAYEQYF
v_gene: TRBV7-9; j_gene: TRBJ2-5; CDR3aa: CAARLLQETQYF
v_gene: TRBV27; j_gene: TRBJ1-3; CDR3aa: CASSLWGIDSGNTIYF
v_gene: TRBV15; j_gene: TRBJ2-7; CDR3aa: CATSLDRSLLEQYF
v_gene: TRBV19; j_gene: TRBJ2-1; CDR3aa: CASSITGGLYNEQFF
v_gene: TRBV12-3/TRBV12-4; j_gene: TRBJ2-5; CDR3aa: CASSSHLASGGQETQYF
v_gene: TRBV5-1; j_gene: TRBJ2-7; CDR3aa: CATSPGPFYEQYF
v_gene: TRBV27; j_gene: TRBJ1-6; CDR3aa: CASSWRANSPLHF